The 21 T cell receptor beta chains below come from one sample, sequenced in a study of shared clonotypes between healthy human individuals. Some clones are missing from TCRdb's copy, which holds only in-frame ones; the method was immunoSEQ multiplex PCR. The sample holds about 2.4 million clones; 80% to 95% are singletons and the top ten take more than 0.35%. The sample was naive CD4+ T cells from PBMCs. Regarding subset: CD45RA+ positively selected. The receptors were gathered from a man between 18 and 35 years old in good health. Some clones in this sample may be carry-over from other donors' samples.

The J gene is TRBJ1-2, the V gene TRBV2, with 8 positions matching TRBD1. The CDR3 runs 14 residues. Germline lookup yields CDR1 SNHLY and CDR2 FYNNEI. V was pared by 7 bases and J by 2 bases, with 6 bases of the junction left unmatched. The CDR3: CASNPTGANYGYTF. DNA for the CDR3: TGTGCCAGCAATCCGACAGGGGCGAACTATGGCTACACCTTC.

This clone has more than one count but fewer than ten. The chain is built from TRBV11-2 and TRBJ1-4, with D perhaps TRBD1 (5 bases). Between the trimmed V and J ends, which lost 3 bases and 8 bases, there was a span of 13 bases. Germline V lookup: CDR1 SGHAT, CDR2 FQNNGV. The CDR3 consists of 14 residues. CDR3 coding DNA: TGTGCCAGCAGCTTGGGGGTGACTAGGGAAAAACTGTTTTTT. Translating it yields CASSLGVTREKLFF.

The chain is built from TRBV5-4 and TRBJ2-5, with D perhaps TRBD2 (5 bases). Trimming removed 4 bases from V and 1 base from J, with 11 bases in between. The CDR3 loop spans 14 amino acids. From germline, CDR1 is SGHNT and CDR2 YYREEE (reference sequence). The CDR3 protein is CASSPGLGQETQYF. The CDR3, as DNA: TGTGCCAGCAGCCCAGGACTGGGCCAAGAGACCCAGTACTTC.

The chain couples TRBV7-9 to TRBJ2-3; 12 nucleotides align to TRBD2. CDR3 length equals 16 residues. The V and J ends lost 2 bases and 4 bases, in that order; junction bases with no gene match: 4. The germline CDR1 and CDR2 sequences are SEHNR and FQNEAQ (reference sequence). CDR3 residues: CASSLPSGRAPDTQYF. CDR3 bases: TGTGCCAGCAGCTTACCTAGCGGGAGGGCTCCAGATACGCAGTATTTT.

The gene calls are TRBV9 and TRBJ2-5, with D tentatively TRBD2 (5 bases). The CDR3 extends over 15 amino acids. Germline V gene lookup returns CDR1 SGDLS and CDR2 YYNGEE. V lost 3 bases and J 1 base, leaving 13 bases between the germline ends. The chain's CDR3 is CASSDSAGLQETQYF. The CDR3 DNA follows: TGTGCCAGCAGCGACTCCGCAGGACTCCAAGAGACCCAGTACTTC.

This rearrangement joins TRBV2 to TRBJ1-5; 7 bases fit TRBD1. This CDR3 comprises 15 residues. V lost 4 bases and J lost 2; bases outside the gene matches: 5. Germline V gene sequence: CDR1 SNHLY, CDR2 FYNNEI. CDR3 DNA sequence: TGTGCCAGCAGTGTTAGGACAGGCGGCAATCAGCCCCAGCATTTT. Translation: CASSVRTGGNQPQHF.

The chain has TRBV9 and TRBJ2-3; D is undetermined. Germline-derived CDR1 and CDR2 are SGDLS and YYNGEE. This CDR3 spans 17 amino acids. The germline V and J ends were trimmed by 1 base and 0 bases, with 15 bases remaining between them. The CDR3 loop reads CASSVRWVPASTDTQYF. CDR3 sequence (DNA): TGTGCCAGCAGCGTAAGGTGGGTGCCCGCTAGCACAGATACGCAGTATTTT. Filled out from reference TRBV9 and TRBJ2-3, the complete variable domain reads DSGVTQTPKHLITATGQRVTLRCSPRSGDLSVYWYQQSLDQGLQFLIQYYNGEERAKGNILERFSAQQFPDLHSELNLSSLELGDSALYFCASSVRWVPASTDTQYFGPGTRLTVL.

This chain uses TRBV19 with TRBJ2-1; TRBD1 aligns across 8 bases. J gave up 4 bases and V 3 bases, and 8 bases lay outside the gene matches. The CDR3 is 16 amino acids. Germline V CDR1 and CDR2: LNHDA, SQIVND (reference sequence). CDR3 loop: CASSIRTGTSYNEQFF. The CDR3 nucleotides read TGTGCCAGTAGTATCCGGACAGGGACAAGTTACAATGAGCAGTTCTTC. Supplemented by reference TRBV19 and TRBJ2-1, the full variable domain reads DGGITQSPKYLFRKEGQNVTLSCEQNLNHDAMYWYRQDPGQGLRLIYYSQIVNDFQKGDIAEGYSVSREKKESFPLTVTSAQKNPTAFYLCASSIRTGTSYNEQFFGPGTRLTVL.

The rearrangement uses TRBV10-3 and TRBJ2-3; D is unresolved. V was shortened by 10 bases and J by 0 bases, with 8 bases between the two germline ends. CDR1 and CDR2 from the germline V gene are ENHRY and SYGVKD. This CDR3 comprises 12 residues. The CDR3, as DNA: TGTGCCACTGCAGGTAGCACAGATACGCAGTATTTT. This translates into CATAGSTDTQYF.

The CDR3 reads CASSPEGQGRETQYF. In DNA, the CDR3 is TGTGCCAGCAGCCCGGAAGGACAGGGGAGAGAGACCCAGTACTTC. The chain carries TRBV5-8 and TRBJ2-5, with 9 nucleotides matching TRBD1. This CDR3 spans 15 amino acids. From germline, CDR1 is SGHTS and CDR2 YDEGEE. The V gene end was trimmed by 4 bases and the J gene end by 4 bases; junction bases not matched to a gene: 8.

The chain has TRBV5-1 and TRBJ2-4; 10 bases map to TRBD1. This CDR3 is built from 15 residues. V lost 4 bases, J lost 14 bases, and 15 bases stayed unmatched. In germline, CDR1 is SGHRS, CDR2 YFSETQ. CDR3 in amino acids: CASSPRQGAETFKYF. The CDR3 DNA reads TGCGCCAGCAGCCCTAGACAGGGGGCGGAAACATTCAAGTACTTC. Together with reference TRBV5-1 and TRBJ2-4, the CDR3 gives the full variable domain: KAGVTQTPRYLIKTRGQQVTLSCSPISGHRSVSWYQQTPGQGLQFLFEYFSETQRNKGNFPGRFSGRQFSNSRSEMNVSTLELGDSALYLCASSPRQGAETFKYFGAGTRLSVL.

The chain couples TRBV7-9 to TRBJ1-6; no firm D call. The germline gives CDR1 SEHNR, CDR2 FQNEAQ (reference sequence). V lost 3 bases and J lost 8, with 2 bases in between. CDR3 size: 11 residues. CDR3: CASSFDSPLHF. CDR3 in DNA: TGTGCCAGCAGCTTTGATTCACCCCTCCACTTT. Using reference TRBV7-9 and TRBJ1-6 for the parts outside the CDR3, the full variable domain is DTGVSQNPRHKITKRGQNVTFRCDPISEHNRLYWYRQTLGQGPEFLTYFQNEAQLEKSRLLSDRFSAERPKGSFSTLEIQRTEQGDSAMYLCASSFDSPLHFGNGTRLTVT.

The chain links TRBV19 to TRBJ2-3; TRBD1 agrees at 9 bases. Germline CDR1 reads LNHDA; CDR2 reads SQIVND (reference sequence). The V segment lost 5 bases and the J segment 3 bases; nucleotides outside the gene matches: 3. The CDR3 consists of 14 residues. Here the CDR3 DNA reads TGTGCCAGTAGTCGGGACAGGGTGACAGATACGCAGTATTTT. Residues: CASSRDRVTDTQYF.

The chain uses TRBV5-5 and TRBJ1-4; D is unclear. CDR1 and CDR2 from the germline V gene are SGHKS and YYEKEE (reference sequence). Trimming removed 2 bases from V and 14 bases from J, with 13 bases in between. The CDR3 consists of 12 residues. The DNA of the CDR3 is TGTGCCAGCAGCTTCAACGTTGAAGGGCTGTTTTTT. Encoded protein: CASSFNVEGLFF.

CDR3 in amino acids: CSAGISGKAYEQYF. The CDR3, as DNA: TGCAGCGCCGGCATTAGCGGGAAGGCCTACGAGCAGTACTTC. V gene TRBV29-1 combines with J gene TRBJ2-7; 8 bases map to TRBD2. V shed 7 bases and J 2 bases; nucleotides not matched to a gene: 10. In germline, CDR1 is SQVTM, CDR2 ANQGSEA. This CDR3 has 14 residues.

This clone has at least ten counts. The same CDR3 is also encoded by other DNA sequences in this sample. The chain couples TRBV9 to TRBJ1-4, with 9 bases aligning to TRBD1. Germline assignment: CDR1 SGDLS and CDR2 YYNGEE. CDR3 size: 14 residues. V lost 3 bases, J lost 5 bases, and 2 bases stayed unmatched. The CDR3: CASSADRGNEKLFF. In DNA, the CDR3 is TGTGCCAGCAGCGCCGACAGGGGGAATGAAAAACTGTTTTTT.

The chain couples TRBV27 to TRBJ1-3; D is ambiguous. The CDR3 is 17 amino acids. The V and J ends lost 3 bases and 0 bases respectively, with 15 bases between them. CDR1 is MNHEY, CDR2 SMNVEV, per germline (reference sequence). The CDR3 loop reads CASSLSRKSYSGNTIYF. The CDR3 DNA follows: TGTGCCAGCAGTTTGTCGAGGAAGTCCTACTCTGGAAACACCATATATTTT.

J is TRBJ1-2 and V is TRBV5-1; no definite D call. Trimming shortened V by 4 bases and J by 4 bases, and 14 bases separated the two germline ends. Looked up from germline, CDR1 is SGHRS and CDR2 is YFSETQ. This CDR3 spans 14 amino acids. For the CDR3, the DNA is TGCGCCAGCAGCCACGGATTTCCGAGCTATGGCTACACCTTC. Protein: CASSHGFPSYGYTF.

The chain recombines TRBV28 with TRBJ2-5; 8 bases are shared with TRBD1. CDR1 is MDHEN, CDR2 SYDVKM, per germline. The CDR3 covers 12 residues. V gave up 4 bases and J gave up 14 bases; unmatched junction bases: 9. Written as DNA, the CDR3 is TGTGCCAGCAGTTCGCTCCGGGACAGGCCTTACTTC. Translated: CASSSLRDRPYF.

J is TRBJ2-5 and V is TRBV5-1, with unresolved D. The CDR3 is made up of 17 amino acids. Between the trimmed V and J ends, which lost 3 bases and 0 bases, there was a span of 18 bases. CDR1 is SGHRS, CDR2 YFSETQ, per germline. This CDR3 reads CASSSKWRSEHQETQYF. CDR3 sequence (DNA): TGCGCCAGCAGCTCGAAATGGCGCAGTGAACACCAAGAGACCCAGTACTTC.

The CDR3 spells CASSLEASPWQSGEQFF. Here the CDR3 DNA reads TGTGCCAGCAGCTTGGAGGCTAGTCCCTGGCAAAGCGGTGAGCAGTTCTTC. The J gene is TRBJ2-1, the V gene TRBV5-4; a weak D match, TRBD2 (5 bases). This CDR3 has 17 amino acids. Deletions cut 0 bases from V and 9 bases from J, with 22 bases between. The germline gives CDR1 SGHNT, CDR2 YYREEE (reference sequence).